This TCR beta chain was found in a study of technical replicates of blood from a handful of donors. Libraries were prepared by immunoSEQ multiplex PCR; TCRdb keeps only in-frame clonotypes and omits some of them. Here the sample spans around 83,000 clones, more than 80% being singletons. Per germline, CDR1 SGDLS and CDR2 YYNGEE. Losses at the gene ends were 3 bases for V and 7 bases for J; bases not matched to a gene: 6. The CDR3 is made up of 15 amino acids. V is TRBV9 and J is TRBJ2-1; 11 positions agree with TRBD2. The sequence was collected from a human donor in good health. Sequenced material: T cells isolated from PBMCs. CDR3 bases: TGTGCCAGCAGCGGGACTAGCGGGTTTCTAAATGAGCAGTTCTTC. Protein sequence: CASSGTSGFLNEQFF. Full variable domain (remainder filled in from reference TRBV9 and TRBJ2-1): DSGVTQTPKHLITATGQRVTLRCSPRSGDLSVYWYQQSLDQGLQFLIQYYNGEERAKGNILERFSAQQFPDLHSELNLSSLELGDSALYFCASSGTSGFLNEQFFGPGTRLTVL.